Presented here are 18 T cell receptor beta chains from one specimen sequenced in a study of tumor and adjacent non-tumor tissue in lung cancer. TCRbeta libraries were built with three rounds of nested PCR, modified from ARM-PCR. TCRdb analysed the multiplex PCR reads with MiXCR anew, one entry per CDR3 protein. The sample lists about 67,000 distinct CDR3 sequences, around 76% occurring once. RNA was extracted from bulk tissue without any cell sorting. Distant lung tissue was collected more than 3 cm away from the tumor edge. Sequencing was carried out using distant non-tumor lung tissue. The receptor set was obtained from a man between 60 and 75 years old with non-small cell lung cancer.

The sample holds one count of this clonotype. The conserved closing phenylalanine or tryptophan is absent in this CDR3, likely reflecting a read error. The chain combines TRBV11-1 with TRBJ2-2; D perhaps matches TRBD2 (5 bases). The CDR3 contains 14 residues. Trimming took 7 bases from V and 5 from J, leaving 14 bases between them. Germline V gene lookup returns CDR1 SGHAT and CDR2 FQDESV (reference sequence). CDR3 coding DNA: TGTGCCAGCATCTATACTAGTGCTACCGGGGAGCTGTTTTAT. Translating it yields CASIYTSATGELFY.

This clonotype was seen repeatedly, ten times or more. This sequence joins TRBV4-2 and TRBJ2-7; D ambiguous. The germline gives CDR1 LGHNA, CDR2 YNFKEQ. Trimming removed 4 bases from V and 2 bases from J, with 15 bases in between. The CDR3 loop spans 15 amino acids. The CDR3 nucleotides read TGTGCCAGCAGCCCTTACCACAAGGAGACCTACGAGCAGTACTTC. Translation gives CASSPYHKETYEQYF.

In regard to this clonotype: The CDR3 ends on some other residue instead of the conserved phenylalanine or tryptophan, so this is likely a read error. The chain is built from TRBV4-1 and TRBJ2-7; TRBD1 agrees at 7 bases. The CDR3 runs to 17 residues. Germline V gives CDR1 MGHRA, CDR2 YSYEKL. CDR3 protein: CASSQEGAGSHLIEQYY. In DNA form, the CDR3 reads TGCGCCAGCAGTCAAGAGGGGGCCGGCTCCCATCTAATTGAGCAGTACTAC.

A word on this clonotype: Compared with germline, one end of the junction differs, possibly owing to a read error. The V and J genes are TRBV20-1 and TRBJ1-6, with D uncertain. This CDR3 is 13 amino acids long. Germline CDR1 DFQATT, CDR2 SNEGSKA (reference sequence). CDR3 sequence (DNA): TGCAATGCTGCTGGATCAGGCAATTCACCCCTCCACTTT. It translates to CNAAGSGNSPLHF.

By sample share, this clonotype is medium-sized. V is TRBV6-6 and J is TRBJ1-5; weak D call: TRBD1 (5 bases). Germline V gene sequence: CDR1 MNHNY, CDR2 SVGAGI (reference sequence). The CDR3 totals 13 residues. Trimming took 6 bases from V and 4 from J, leaving 10 bases between them. CDR3 sequence reads: CASRPNRNQPQHF. As DNA, the CDR3 is TGTGCCAGCAGACCAAACAGGAATCAGCCCCAGCATTTT.

Remarks on this clonotype: One end of the junction is discordant with germline, which a read error may explain. The rearrangement links TRBV6-5 to TRBJ1-2; 8 bases fit TRBD1. Germline V gene data show CDR1 as MNHEY and CDR2 as SVGAGI. This CDR3 comprises 14 residues. CDR3 sequence: CASGGTGAIYGYTF. The CDR3 bases are TGTGCCAGCGGAGGGACAGGAGCCATCTATGGCTACACTTTC.

As regards this clonotype: This could be a read error, since a much larger clone is one nucleotide away. The rearrangement links TRBV2 to TRBJ2-5, with D unclear. Per germline, CDR1 SNHLY and CDR2 FYNNEI. Trimming removed 3 bases from V and 4 bases from J, with 15 bases in between. CDR3 size: 15 residues. This chain's CDR3 is CASSERRVLTETQYF. The CDR3, as DNA: TGTGCCAGCAGTGAGCGTAGGGTACTCACAGAGACCCAGTACTTC.

The chain joins TRBV6-6 to TRBJ2-7, with D hard to call. The CDR3 has 14 residues. Deletions cut 5 bases from V and 7 bases from J, with 18 bases between. Looked up from germline, CDR1 is MNHNY and CDR2 is SVGAGI (reference sequence). CDR3 residues: CASSPSPKGYEQYF. CDR3 coding DNA: TGTGCCAGCAGTCCCAGTCCGAAAGGTTATGAGCAGTACTTC.

The table lists this clonotype with a count of one. The germline gene is not matched at one end of the junction; a read error may be the cause. The V and J genes are TRBV5-8 and TRBJ2-1; 15 nucleotides match TRBD2. The J call may be faulty, since TRBJ2-7 better matches the DNA end. The germline CDR1 and CDR2 sequences are SGHTS and YDEGEE. The CDR3 spans 18 residues. The CDR3 coding sequence is TGTGCCAGCAACTTGGCGGGACTAGCGGGAGGAGGATCCAATGAGCAGTACTTC. Protein sequence: CASNLAGLAGGGSNEQYF.

This clonotype was observed a handful of times. The chain has TRBV7-3 and TRBJ1-1; 7 bases are a match to TRBD1. V lost 1 base, J lost 0 bases, and 5 bases stayed unmatched. Germline V gene sequence: CDR1 SGHTA, CDR2 FQGTGA. This CDR3 contains 16 residues. CDR3 in DNA: TGTGCCAGCAGCTTAAAACCCGGGACAGTGAACACTGAAGCTTTCTTT. It specifies CASSLKPGTVNTEAFF.

A remark on this clonotype: Since the CDR3 does not end with the conserved phenylalanine or tryptophan, this likely comes from a read error. The rearrangement joins TRBV11-2 to TRBJ2-7; D is tentatively TRBD1 or TRBD2 (5 bases each). The V end lost 0 bases, the J end lost 4 bases, and 13 bases lay between the germline ends. The CDR3 consists of 15 residues. The V gene's germline CDR1 is SGHAT and CDR2 FQNNGV. This CDR3 reads CASSLDGGERYEQYL. CDR3 in DNA: TGTGCCAGCAGCTTAGATGGGGGAGAGCGGTACGAGCAGTACTTA.

A few counts support this clonotype. Just one base apart from a much larger clone, this may be a read error. The chain employs TRBV20-1 and TRBJ1-4; D may be TRBD1 (6 bases). The CDR3 loop spans 13 amino acids. The germline V gene encodes CDR1 DFQATT and CDR2 SNEGSKA (reference sequence). CDR3 loop: CSARQGTNDKLFF. Written as DNA, the CDR3 is TGCAGTGCCCGCCAGGGGACTAATGATAAACTGTTTTTT.

This clonotype turned up a few times. This may be a read error, as it is one base from a much larger clone. The gene calls are TRBV28 and TRBJ1-6; D might be TRBD1 (5 bases). The V end lost 5 bases, the J end lost 8 bases, and 19 bases lay between the germline ends. Germline V gives CDR1 MDHEN, CDR2 SYDVKM. The CDR3 extends over 16 amino acids. The CDR3 DNA is TGTGCCAGCAGTACGACCGGGACCGGATATGATTCACCCCTCCACTTT. This translates into CASSTTGTGYDSPLHF.

With respect to this clonotype: The germline gene is not matched at one end of the junction; a read error may be the cause. V usage is TRBV20-1 and J usage is TRBJ2-7; D may be TRBD2 (5 bases). Germline CDR1 reads DFQATT; CDR2 reads SNEGSKA (reference sequence). This CDR3 region has 15 residues. CDR3: CSAGKGAVLKYEQYF. The CDR3 coding sequence is TGCAGTGCTGGAAAAGGAGCGGTCTTGAAGTACGAACAGTACTTC.

With regard to this clonotype: Relative to the germline gene, one junction end is altered; a read error may explain this. The chain uses TRBV29-1 and TRBJ2-1; D may be TRBD2 (6 bases). The CDR3 is 14 amino acids. The V gene's germline CDR1 is SQVTM and CDR2 ANQGSEA. The CDR3 DNA follows: TGCAGCGTTGGACTAGTGGGCCGCTACGATGAGCAGTTCTTC. Its protein product is CSVGLVGRYDEQFF.

As for this clonotype: An end of the junction does not agree with germline; a read error may underlie this. The V gene is TRBV4-1, the J gene TRBJ1-2; D uncertain. The CDR3 loop spans 15 amino acids. Per the germline V gene, CDR1 is MGHRA and CDR2 is YSYEKL. CDR3: CASSQVLQAQYGYTF. The CDR3 bases are TGCGCCAGCAGCCAAGTTCTGCAGGCCCAATATGGATACACCTTC.

This rearrangement joins TRBV11-2 to TRBJ2-1, with D unresolved. Trimming cost V 0 bases and J 7 bases, with 10 bases left between them. Per germline, CDR1 SGHAT and CDR2 FQNNGV. The CDR3 is 14 amino acids. The DNA of the CDR3 is TGTGCCAGCAGCTTAGAGGTGGCCAGTAATGAGCAGTTCTTC. Its translation: CASSLEVASNEQFF.

Concerning this clonotype: A read error may explain this, as a much larger clone is one base away. The chain couples TRBV20-1 to TRBJ2-7; 9 bases line up with TRBD2. In germline, CDR1 is DFQATT, CDR2 SNEGSKA (reference sequence). V shed 5 bases and J 0 bases; nucleotides not matched to a gene: 11. This CDR3 is 16 amino acids long. CDR3 amino acids: CSAWTSESKNSYEQYF. The CDR3, as DNA: TGCAGTGCTTGGACTAGCGAGAGTAAGAACTCCTACGAGCAGTACTTC.